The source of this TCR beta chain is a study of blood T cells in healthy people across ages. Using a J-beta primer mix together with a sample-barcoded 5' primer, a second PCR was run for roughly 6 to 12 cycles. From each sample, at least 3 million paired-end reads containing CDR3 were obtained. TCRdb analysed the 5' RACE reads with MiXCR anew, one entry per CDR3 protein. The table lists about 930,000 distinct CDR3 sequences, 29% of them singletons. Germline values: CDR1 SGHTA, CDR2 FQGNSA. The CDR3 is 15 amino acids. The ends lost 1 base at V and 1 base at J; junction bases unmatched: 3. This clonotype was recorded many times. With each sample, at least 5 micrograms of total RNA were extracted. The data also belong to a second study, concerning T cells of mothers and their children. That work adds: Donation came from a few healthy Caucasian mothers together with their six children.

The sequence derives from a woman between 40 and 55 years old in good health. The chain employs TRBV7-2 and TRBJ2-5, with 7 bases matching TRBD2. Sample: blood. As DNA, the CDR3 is TGTGCCAGCAGCTTAGGGCGGGGGACCCAAGAGACCCAGTACTTC. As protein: CASSLGRGTQETQYF.